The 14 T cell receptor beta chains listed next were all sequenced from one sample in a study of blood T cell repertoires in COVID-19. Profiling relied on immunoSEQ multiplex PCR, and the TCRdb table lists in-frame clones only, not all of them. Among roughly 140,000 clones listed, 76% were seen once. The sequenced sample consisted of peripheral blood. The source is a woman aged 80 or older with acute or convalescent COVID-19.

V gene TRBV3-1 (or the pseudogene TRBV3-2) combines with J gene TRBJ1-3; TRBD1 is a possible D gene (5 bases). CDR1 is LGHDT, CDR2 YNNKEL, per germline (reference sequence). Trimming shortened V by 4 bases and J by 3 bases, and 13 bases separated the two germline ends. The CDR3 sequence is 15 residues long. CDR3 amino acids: CASSPLVGVGNTIYF. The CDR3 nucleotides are TGTGCCAGCAGCCCCCTCGTAGGGGTTGGAAACACCATATATTTT.

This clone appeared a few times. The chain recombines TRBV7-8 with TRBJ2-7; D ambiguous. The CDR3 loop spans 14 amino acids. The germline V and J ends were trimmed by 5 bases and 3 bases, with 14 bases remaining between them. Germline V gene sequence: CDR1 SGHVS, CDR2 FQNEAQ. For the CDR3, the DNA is TGTGCCAGCAGCCCGTCGGAGATAATCTACGAGCAGTACTTC. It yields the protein CASSPSEIIYEQYF.

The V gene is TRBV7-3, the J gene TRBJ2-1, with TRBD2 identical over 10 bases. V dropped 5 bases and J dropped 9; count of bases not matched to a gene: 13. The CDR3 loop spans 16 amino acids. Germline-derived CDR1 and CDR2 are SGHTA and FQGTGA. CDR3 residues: CASSHLLAGGPGEQFF. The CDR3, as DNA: TGTGCCAGCAGCCACCTATTAGCGGGGGGCCCCGGTGAGCAGTTCTTC.

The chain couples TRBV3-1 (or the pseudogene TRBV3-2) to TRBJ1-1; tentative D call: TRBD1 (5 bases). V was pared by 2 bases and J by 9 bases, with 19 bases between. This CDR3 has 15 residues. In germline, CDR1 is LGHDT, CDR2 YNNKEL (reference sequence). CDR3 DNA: TGTGCCAGCAGCCAACAAGCTGGCTCGGGGGGTAAAGCTTTCTTT. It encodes CASSQQAGSGGKAFF.

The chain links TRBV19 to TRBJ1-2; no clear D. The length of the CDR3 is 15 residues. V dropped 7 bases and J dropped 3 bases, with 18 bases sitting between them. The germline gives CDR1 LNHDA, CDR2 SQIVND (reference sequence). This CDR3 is CASIPGPSPDYGYTF. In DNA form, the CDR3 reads TGTGCCAGTATCCCCGGACCTAGCCCTGACTATGGCTACACCTTC.

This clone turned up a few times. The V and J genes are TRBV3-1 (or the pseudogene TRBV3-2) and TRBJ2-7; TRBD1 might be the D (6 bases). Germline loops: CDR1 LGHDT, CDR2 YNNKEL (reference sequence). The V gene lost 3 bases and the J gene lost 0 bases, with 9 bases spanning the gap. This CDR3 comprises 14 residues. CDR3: CASSQRTDSYEQYF. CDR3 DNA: TGTGCCAGCAGCCAGAGGACAGACTCCTACGAGCAGTACTTC.

CDR3 in amino acids: CASSPPGQGTGELFF. The CDR3 DNA is TGTGCCAGCAGCCCTCCGGGACAGGGGACCGGGGAGCTGTTTTTT. This chain joins TRBV7-9 and TRBJ2-2, with 10 positions matching TRBD1. Germline CDR1 SEHNR, CDR2 FQNEAQ (reference sequence). CDR3 length: 15 amino acids. Germline trimming cut 5 bases from V and 5 bases from J; bases unmatched to any gene: 5.

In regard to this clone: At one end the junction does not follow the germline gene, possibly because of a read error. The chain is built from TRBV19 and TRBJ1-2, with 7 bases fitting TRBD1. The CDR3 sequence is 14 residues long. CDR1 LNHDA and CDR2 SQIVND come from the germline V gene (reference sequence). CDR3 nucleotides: TGTGCCAGTACCCCCCCGGGACAGAGGCTTTTATCACAATTC. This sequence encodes CASTPPGQRLLSQF.

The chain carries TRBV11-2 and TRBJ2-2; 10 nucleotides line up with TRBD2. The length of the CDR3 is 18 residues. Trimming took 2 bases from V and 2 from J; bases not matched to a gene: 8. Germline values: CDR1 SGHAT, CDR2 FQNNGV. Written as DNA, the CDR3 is TGTGCCAGCAGCTTAAGGAGGACTAGCGGAGCCAACACCGGGGAGCTGTTTTTT. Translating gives CASSLRRTSGANTGELFF.

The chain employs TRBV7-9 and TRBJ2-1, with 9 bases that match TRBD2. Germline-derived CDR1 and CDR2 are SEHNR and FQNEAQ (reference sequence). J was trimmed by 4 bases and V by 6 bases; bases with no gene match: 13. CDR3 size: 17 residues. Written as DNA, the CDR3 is TGTGCCAGCAGTCCCCCTGGACGCGGGGGGGGATACAATGAGCAGTTCTTC. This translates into CASSPPGRGGGYNEQFF.

DNA for the CDR3: TGTGCCAGCTCGCCGGACAGGTTGAGCACTGAAGCTTTCTTT. Protein sequence: CASSPDRLSTEAFF. The chain carries TRBV18 and TRBJ1-1; 7 positions match TRBD1. Germline values: CDR1 KGHSH, CDR2 LQKENI. This CDR3 is built from 14 residues. The trim removed 6 bases at V and 4 bases at J, leaving 8 bases unmatched.

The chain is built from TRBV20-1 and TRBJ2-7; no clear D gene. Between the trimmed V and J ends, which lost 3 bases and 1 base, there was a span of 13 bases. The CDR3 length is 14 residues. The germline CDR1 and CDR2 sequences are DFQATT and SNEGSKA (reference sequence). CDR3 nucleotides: TGCAGTGCTAGTGGGTTCACTATTTCCTACGAGCAGTACTTC. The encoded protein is CSASGFTISYEQYF.

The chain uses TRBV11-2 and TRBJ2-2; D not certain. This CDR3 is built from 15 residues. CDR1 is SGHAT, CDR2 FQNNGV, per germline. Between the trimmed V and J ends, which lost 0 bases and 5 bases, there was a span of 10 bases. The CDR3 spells CASSLERVGTGELFF. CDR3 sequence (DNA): TGTGCCAGCAGCTTAGAGAGAGTCGGGACCGGGGAGCTGTTTTTT.

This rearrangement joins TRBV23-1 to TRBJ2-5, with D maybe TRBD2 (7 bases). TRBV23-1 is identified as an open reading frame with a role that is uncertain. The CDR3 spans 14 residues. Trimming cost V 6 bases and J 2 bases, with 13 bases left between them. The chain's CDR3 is CASRRGGEQETQYF. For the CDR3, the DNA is TGCGCCAGCAGGAGGGGGGGTGAACAAGAGACCCAGTACTTC.